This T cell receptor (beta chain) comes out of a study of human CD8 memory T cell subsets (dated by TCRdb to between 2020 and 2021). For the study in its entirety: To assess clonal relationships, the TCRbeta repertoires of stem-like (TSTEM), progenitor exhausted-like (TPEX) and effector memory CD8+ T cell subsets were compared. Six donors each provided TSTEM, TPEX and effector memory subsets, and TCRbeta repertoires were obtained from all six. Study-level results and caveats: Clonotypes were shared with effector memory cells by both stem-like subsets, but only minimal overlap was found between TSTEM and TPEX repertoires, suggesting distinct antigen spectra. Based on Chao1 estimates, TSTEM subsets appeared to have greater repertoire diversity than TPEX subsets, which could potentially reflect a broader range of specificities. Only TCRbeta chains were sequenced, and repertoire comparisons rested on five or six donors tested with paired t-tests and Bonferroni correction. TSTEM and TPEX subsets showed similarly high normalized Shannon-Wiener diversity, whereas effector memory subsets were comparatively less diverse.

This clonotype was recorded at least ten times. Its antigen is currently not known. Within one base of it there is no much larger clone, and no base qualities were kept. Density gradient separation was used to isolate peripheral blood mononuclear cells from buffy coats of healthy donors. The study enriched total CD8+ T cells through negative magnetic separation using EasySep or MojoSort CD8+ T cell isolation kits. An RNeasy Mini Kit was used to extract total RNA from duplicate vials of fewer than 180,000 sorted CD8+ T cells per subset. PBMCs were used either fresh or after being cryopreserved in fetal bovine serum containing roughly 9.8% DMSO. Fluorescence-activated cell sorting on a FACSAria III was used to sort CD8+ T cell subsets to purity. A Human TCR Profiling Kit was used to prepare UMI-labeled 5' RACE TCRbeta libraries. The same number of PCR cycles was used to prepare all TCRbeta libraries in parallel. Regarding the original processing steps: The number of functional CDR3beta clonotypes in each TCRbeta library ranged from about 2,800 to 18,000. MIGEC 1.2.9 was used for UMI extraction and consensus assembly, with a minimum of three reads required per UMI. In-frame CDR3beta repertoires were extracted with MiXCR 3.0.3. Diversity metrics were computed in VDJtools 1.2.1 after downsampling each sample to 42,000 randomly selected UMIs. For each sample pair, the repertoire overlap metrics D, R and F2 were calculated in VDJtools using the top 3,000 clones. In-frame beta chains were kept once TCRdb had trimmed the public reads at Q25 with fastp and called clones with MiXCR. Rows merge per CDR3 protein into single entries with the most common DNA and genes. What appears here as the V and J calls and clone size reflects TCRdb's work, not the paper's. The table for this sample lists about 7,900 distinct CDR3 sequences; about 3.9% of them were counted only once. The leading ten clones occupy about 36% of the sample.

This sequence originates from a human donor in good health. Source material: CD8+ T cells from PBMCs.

The DNA is as follows: TGTGCCAGCAGTTACGGGACTAGCGGCTACGAGCAGTACTTC. This translates into CASSYGTSGYEQYF. This chain is built from TRBV6-2 or TRBV6-3 and TRBJ2-7; 11 nucleotides in the junction match TRBD2. Based on the germline V gene, the CDR1 and CDR2 sequences are MNHEY and SVGEGT. Spanning cysteine to phenylalanine, the CDR3 consists of 14 amino acids. The CDR3 DNA has 42 bases and is translated from base 1. V lost 2 bases and J lost 3 bases, and the count of bases not matched to a germline gene is 0.